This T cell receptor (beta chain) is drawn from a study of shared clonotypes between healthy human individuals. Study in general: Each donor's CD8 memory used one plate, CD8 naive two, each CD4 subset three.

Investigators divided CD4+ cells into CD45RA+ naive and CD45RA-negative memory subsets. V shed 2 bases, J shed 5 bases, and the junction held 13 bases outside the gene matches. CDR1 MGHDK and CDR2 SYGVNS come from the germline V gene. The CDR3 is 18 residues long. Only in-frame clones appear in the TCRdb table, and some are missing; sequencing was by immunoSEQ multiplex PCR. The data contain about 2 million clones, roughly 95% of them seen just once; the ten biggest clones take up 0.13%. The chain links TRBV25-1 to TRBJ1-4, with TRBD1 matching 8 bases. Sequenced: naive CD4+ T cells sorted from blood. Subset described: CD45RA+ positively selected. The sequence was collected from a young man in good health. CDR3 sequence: CASSEPRGRASKNEKLFF. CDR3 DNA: TGTGCCAGCAGTGAACCCAGGGGGCGAGCGTCAAAAAATGAAAAACTGTTTTTT.